Below, 23 T cell receptor beta chains from the same sample are listed, as sequenced in a study of CD8 T cells in ankylosing spondylitis. A single record per CDR3 protein comes from TCRdb applying MiXCR to the 5' RACE reads. The repertoire holds around 130,000 distinct CDR3 sequences, with approximately 17% as singletons. Their antigens are not known. Study observations and caveats: Seemingly distinctive of ankylosing spondylitis blood was a TCR beta motif formed by eight highly homologous variants.

The material sequenced was blood, either unsorted or a sorted T cell fraction (not recorded which). The origin of the receptors is a male donor with ankylosing spondylitis.

This clonotype was picked up a small number of times. The J gene is TRBJ2-1, the V gene TRBV7-3; 9 bases are shared with TRBD2. Losses at the gene ends were 5 bases for V and 0 bases for J; bases not matched to a gene: 5. The CDR3 is 16 amino acids. Germline-derived CDR1 and CDR2 are SGHTA and FQGTGA. CDR3 protein: CASSTTSGSSYNEQFF. CDR3 in DNA: TGTGCCAGCAGCACAACTAGCGGGTCCTCCTACAATGAGCAGTTCTTC.

CDR3 in amino acids: CASSPNSGLADSTDTQYF. The CDR3 nucleotides read TGTGCCAGCTCACCAAATTCGGGACTAGCGGACAGCACAGATACGCAGTATTTT. This chain connects TRBV18 to TRBJ2-3, with TRBD2 matching 11 bases. Germline V CDR1 and CDR2: KGHSH, LQKENI. This CDR3 comprises 18 residues. The junction had 7 bases not matched to a gene; V was cut back by 2 bases and J by 0 bases.

This clonotype was seen a few times. The CDR3 region is CASSQVGLAGHEQFF. The CDR3 DNA reads as TGCGCCAGCAGCCAAGTGGGACTAGCGGGCCATGAGCAGTTCTTC. The chain combines TRBV4-3 with TRBJ2-1; 12 bases map to TRBD2. The CDR3 consists of 15 residues. Germline values: CDR1 LGHNA, CDR2 YSLEER. V gave up 1 base and J gave up 8 bases; unmatched junction bases: 3.

The sample holds a few counts of this clonotype. The rearrangement joins TRBV7-9 to TRBJ2-7; 7 bases fit TRBD1. Per the germline V gene, CDR1 is SEHNR and CDR2 is FQNEAQ (reference sequence). The CDR3 runs to 16 residues. With V trimmed by 5 bases and J by 2 bases, 12 bases remained unmatched. The DNA for the CDR3 is TGTGCCAGCAGCCGGACACGACAGGGTAACCCCTACGAGCAGTACTTC. Its protein is CASSRTRQGNPYEQYF.

The gene calls are TRBV2 and TRBJ2-5, with 7 bases that match TRBD1. The V gene end was trimmed by 3 bases and the J gene end by 1 base; junction bases not matched to a gene: 11. The germline gives CDR1 SNHLY, CDR2 FYNNEI. The CDR3 has 17 residues. CDR3 nucleotide sequence: TGTGCCAGCAGTGATCCCCGAGAGGGGGCGGGCCAAGAGACCCAGTACTTC. It specifies CASSDPREGAGQETQYF.

The table lists this clonotype with many counts. The rearrangement uses TRBV7-9 and TRBJ2-1; 11 positions match TRBD2. The J segment lost 7 bases and the V segment lost 4 bases, leaving 6 bases of the junction unmatched. Germline CDR1 SEHNR, CDR2 FQNEAQ (reference sequence). This CDR3 contains 15 residues. The CDR3, as DNA: TGTGCCAGCAGCTCCGAGACTAGCGGGGTTAATGAGCAGTTCTTC. Amino acids: CASSSETSGVNEQFF.

This clonotype was picked up many times. The chain joins TRBV29-1 to TRBJ2-1; the D is unclear. Germline CDR1 and CDR2: SQVTM and ANQGSEA. V dropped 7 bases and J dropped 0 bases, with 13 bases sitting between them. This CDR3 has 14 amino acids. The CDR3 is CSAVREISYNEQFF. The CDR3 region has the DNA TGCAGCGCCGTAAGAGAGATCTCCTACAATGAGCAGTTCTTC.

CDR3 coding DNA: TGTGCCAGCAGTTTATCCGGGGACGCCTCCTACGAGCAGTACTTC. Its translation is CASSLSGDASYEQYF. This chain connects TRBV27 to TRBJ2-7; D is possibly TRBD1 or TRBD2 (5 bases each). V lost 0 bases and J lost 0, with 9 bases in between. Per the germline V gene, CDR1 is MNHEY and CDR2 is SMNVEV (reference sequence). This CDR3 is 15 amino acids long.

This clonotype occurred a few times. The chain is built from TRBV6-5 and TRBJ2-7, with D unresolved. Germline CDR1 is MNHEY and CDR2 is SVGAGI. The germline V and J ends were trimmed by 0 bases and 0 bases, with 9 bases remaining between them. CDR3 size: 15 residues. CDR3 sequence reads: CASSYSIDNSYEQYF. In nucleotides, the CDR3 is TGTGCCAGCAGTTACTCGATTGACAACTCCTACGAGCAGTACTTC.

This clonotype was picked up a small number of times. The CDR3 region is CSARVLAGGYEQYF. The CDR3 DNA is TGCAGTGCTAGAGTACTAGCGGGAGGGTACGAGCAGTACTTC. This rearrangement joins TRBV20-1 to TRBJ2-7, with 13 bases that match TRBD2. V was pared by 1 base and J by 4 bases, with 1 base of the junction left unmatched. The germline V gene encodes CDR1 DFQATT and CDR2 SNEGSKA (reference sequence). The CDR3 covers 14 residues.

This clonotype was observed a few times. The chain joins TRBV5-1 to TRBJ2-7; D perhaps matches TRBD2 (5 bases). Germline V CDR1 and CDR2: SGHRS, YFSETQ. The CDR3 spans 13 residues. Trimming cost V 0 bases and J 2 bases, with 6 bases left between them. The CDR3 reads CASSLEAAYEQYF. The DNA of the CDR3 is TGCGCCAGCAGCTTGGAAGCGGCCTACGAGCAGTACTTC. Using reference TRBV5-1 and TRBJ2-7 for the parts outside the CDR3, the full variable domain is KAGVTQTPRYLIKTRGQQVTLSCSPISGHRSVSWYQQTPGQGLQFLFEYFSETQRNKGNFPGRFSGRQFSNSRSEMNVSTLELGDSALYLCASSLEAAYEQYFGPGTRLTVT.

The rearrangement joins TRBV25-1 to TRBJ2-2; D might be TRBD1 or TRBD2, each matching 5 bases. CDR3 length equals 16 residues. V shed 3 bases and J shed 5 bases, with 16 bases lying between them. CDR1 is MGHDK, CDR2 SYGVNS, per germline. CDR3 sequence (DNA): TGTGCCAGCAGTGACCTCCAGGGACCGTATACCGGGGAGCTGTTTTTT. It specifies CASSDLQGPYTGELFF.

V gene TRBV29-1 combines with J gene TRBJ2-2, with D maybe TRBD1 (6 bases). Germline assignment: CDR1 SQVTM and CDR2 ANQGSEA. Trimming took 1 base from V and 6 from J, leaving 12 bases between them. This CDR3 is built from 14 residues. In nucleotides, the CDR3 is TGCAGCGTTGAAGGGCTGGGACACCCCGGGGAGCTGTTTTTT. Translated, it gives CSVEGLGHPGELFF.

V and J are TRBV4-1 and TRBJ2-1; D unclear. This CDR3 region has 12 residues. Between the trimmed V and J ends, which lost 1 base and 6 bases, there was a span of 4 bases. Germline V gene sequence: CDR1 MGHRA, CDR2 YSYEKL. CDR3 region: CASSQATNEQFF. CDR3 DNA sequence: TGCGCCAGCAGCCAAGCCACCAATGAGCAGTTCTTC.

CDR3 in amino acids: CASSETSGRSTSTDTQYF. The CDR3 DNA reads as TGTGCCAGCAGCGAGACTAGCGGGAGGTCTACTAGCACAGATACGCAGTATTTT. V gene TRBV9 combines with J gene TRBJ2-3; 13 bases line up with TRBD2. The CDR3 length is 18 residues. V dropped 3 bases and J dropped 0; count of bases not matched to a gene: 7. Per the germline V gene, CDR1 is SGDLS and CDR2 is YYNGEE.

A few counts support this clonotype. The gene calls are TRBV20-1 and TRBJ2-1, with a weak D call TRBD2 (6 bases). The CDR3 runs 14 residues. CDR1 and CDR2 (germline): DFQATT, SNEGSKA (reference sequence). V was clipped by 6 bases and J by 4 bases, with 16 bases between them. Here the CDR3 reads CSALPGSGYNEQFF. CDR3 in DNA: TGCAGTGCCCTTCCCGGGAGTGGGTACAATGAGCAGTTCTTC.

This clonotype was counted at least ten times. The chain uses TRBV25-1 and TRBJ2-1; TRBD2 matches at 10 bases. Trimming cost V 6 bases and J 3 bases; bases outside gene matches: 8. CDR1 and CDR2 (germline): MGHDK, SYGVNS. The CDR3 extends over 16 amino acids. The CDR3 DNA is TGTGCCAGCAGAATAACCGGGACTAGCGTCTACAATGAGCAGTTCTTC. Its translation is CASRITGTSVYNEQFF.

This clonotype was detected only a few times. The V and J genes are TRBV28 and TRBJ2-7; D is ambiguous. Germline V gives CDR1 MDHEN, CDR2 SYDVKM. The CDR3 length is 11 residues. V lost 6 bases and J lost 6, with 9 bases in between. CDR3 region: CASRSPSEQYF. CDR3 DNA sequence: TGTGCCAGCAGGTCGCCGAGCGAGCAGTACTTC.

This clonotype was seen only a few times. The chain links TRBV7-9 to TRBJ2-5, with 9 bases identical to TRBD1. The CDR3 has 15 amino acids. From germline, CDR1 is SEHNR and CDR2 FQNEAQ (reference sequence). J was trimmed by 2 bases and V by 5 bases; bases with no gene match: 6. The CDR3 DNA reads as TGTGCCAGCAGCACAAGACAGGGGGGTCAAGAGACCCAGTACTTC. It is translated as CASSTRQGGQETQYF.

The table lists this clonotype with many counts. The chain combines TRBV5-1 with TRBJ2-1, with 7 bases lining up with TRBD1. V was clipped by 0 bases and J by 9 bases; unmatched bases: 6. CDR1 and CDR2 (germline): SGHRS, YFSETQ. This CDR3 has 14 amino acids. Here the CDR3 reads CASSLVKQGSEQFF. CDR3 DNA sequence: TGCGCCAGCAGCTTGGTTAAACAGGGGAGTGAGCAGTTCTTC. The full variable domain, with the rest looked up from reference TRBV5-1 and TRBJ2-1, is KAGVTQTPRYLIKTRGQQVTLSCSPISGHRSVSWYQQTPGQGLQFLFEYFSETQRNKGNFPGRFSGRQFSNSRSEMNVSTLELGDSALYLCASSLVKQGSEQFFGPGTRLTVL.

The chain uses TRBV4-1 and TRBJ2-1, with 8 positions matching TRBD1. J gave up 2 bases and V 3 bases, and 3 bases lay outside the gene matches. CDR1 and CDR2 from the germline V gene are MGHRA and YSYEKL. This CDR3 is built from 15 residues. The CDR3 nucleotides read TGCGCCAGCAGCCACTTGGGACAGGCCTACAATGAGCAGTTCTTC. This encodes CASSHLGQAYNEQFF.

The gene calls are TRBV9 and TRBJ2-1; 12 bases map to TRBD2. V dropped 3 bases and J dropped 9; count of bases not matched to a gene: 7. The CDR3 consists of 15 residues. Germline V gene lookup returns CDR1 SGDLS and CDR2 YYNGEE. CDR3 nucleotides: TGTGCCAGCAGCGGCCCCGGGACTAGCGGGCCTGAGCAGTTCTTC. This encodes CASSGPGTSGPEQFF.

This clonotype has a single count. This chain uses TRBV27 with TRBJ2-3; tentatively, D is TRBD2 (6 bases). V dropped 5 bases and J dropped 5 bases, with 8 bases sitting between them. Germline V gene data show CDR1 as MNHEY and CDR2 as SMNVEV (reference sequence). The CDR3 runs to 12 residues. The CDR3 loop is CASSHGGDTQYF. The CDR3 nucleotides read TGTGCCAGCAGTCACGGGGGAGATACGCAGTATTTT.